What follows is one TCR beta chain and its context. This record belongs to a study of patients and donors after allogeneic stem cell transplantation. A single record per CDR3 protein comes from TCRdb applying MiXCR to the RT-PCR reads. Among about 400,000 distinct CDR3 sequences listed, 16% were seen once. The germline V and J ends were trimmed by 4 bases and 1 base, with 10 bases remaining between them. The CDR3 has 15 residues. Germline CDR1 reads LGHDT; CDR2 reads YNNKEL (reference sequence). The source material was blood, either unsorted or a sorted T cell fraction (not recorded which). The clonotype was recovered from a human donor who was either an allogeneic HSCT recipient or a stem cell or donor lymphocyte infusion donor (not recorded which). It is not recorded whose cells these are; they may come from a transplant donor. The V gene is TRBV3-1, the J gene TRBJ2-2, with no clear D. The CDR3 spells CASSRAKGNTGELFF. CDR3 sequence (DNA): TGTGCCAGCAGCCGAGCGAAAGGGAACACCGGGGAGCTGTTTTTT.